What follows are 14 T cell receptor beta chains derived from one specimen sequenced in a study of cytomegalovirus exposure and HLA in healthy donors. PCR primers comprised 60 Vbeta and 13 Jbeta primers. Measured with immunoSEQ multiplex PCR; TCRdb has only the in-frame clones, and not every one. Altogether 130,000 or so clones are present, approximately 75% being singletons, with the ten largest covering about 1.8%. Material for sequencing was PBMCs. Receptors originate from a man aged 40-55 years in good health and CMV-seronegative.

This clone was counted a few times. This chain links TRBV7-9 with TRBJ1-1; D unclear. In germline, CDR1 is SEHNR, CDR2 FQNEAQ (reference sequence). The CDR3 runs 13 residues. V was clipped by 6 bases and J by 2 bases, with 10 bases between them. CDR3 bases: TGTGCCAGCAGACCGACACCAAACACTGAAGCTTTCTTT. It codes for CASRPTPNTEAFF.

The V and J genes are TRBV25-1 and TRBJ2-5; D might be TRBD1 (6 bases). Germline V lookup: CDR1 MGHDK, CDR2 SYGVNS. The CDR3 loop spans 18 amino acids. The V and J ends lost 3 bases and 0 bases respectively, with 20 bases between them. CDR3 DNA sequence: TGTGCCAGCAGTGACACAACCGGGACACCCCGCAACCAAGAGACCCAGTACTTC. It yields the protein CASSDTTGTPRNQETQYF.

The rearrangement uses TRBV5-5 and TRBJ1-1; D not certain. The germline gives CDR1 SGHKS, CDR2 YYEKEE (reference sequence). Trimming took off 6 bases at V and 1 base at J, with 16 bases between the two ends. CDR3 length: 15 amino acids. CDR3 sequence: CASTKAGLSNTEAFF. As DNA, the CDR3 is TGTGCCAGCACCAAAGCGGGCCTCTCGAACACTGAAGCTTTCTTT. The full variable domain, its missing parts supplied by reference TRBV5-5 and TRBJ1-1, is DAGVTQSPTHLIKTRGQQVTLRCSPISGHKSVSWYQQVLGQGPQFIFQYYEKEERGRGNFPDRFSARQFPNYSSELNVNALLLGDSALYLCASTKAGLSNTEAFFGQGTRLTVV.

Regarding this clone: At one end the junction does not follow the germline gene, possibly because of a read error. The J gene is TRBJ2-3, the V gene TRBV7-7; tentatively, D is TRBD2 (5 bases). The CDR3 is 15 residues long. The germline gives CDR1 SSHAT, CDR2 FNYEAQ (reference sequence). The CDR3 sequence is CASSLVPSSPDTQYF. As DNA, the CDR3 is TGTGCTAGCAGCTTAGTCCCTAGCTCCCCTGATACGCAGTATTTT.

This clone has more than one count but fewer than ten. The rearrangement links TRBV30 to TRBJ1-5, with D tentatively TRBD1 (5 bases). V shed 1 base and J shed 5 bases, with 9 bases lying between them. Germline values: CDR1 GTSNPN, CDR2 SVGIG (reference sequence). This CDR3 has 13 residues. The CDR3 nucleotides read TGTGCCTGGAGTGATGGGGGGGATCAGCCCCAGCATTTT. This codes for CAWSDGGDQPQHF.

The chain carries TRBV9 and TRBJ2-3; 10 bases line up with TRBD2. V was pared by 3 bases and J by 6 bases, with 4 bases of the junction left unmatched. From germline, CDR1 is SGDLS and CDR2 YYNGEE. This CDR3 has 14 residues. CDR3 nucleotides: TGTGCCAGCAGCGCTCGGACTAGCGGCGATACGCAGTATTTT. Encoded protein: CASSARTSGDTQYF.

V usage is TRBV6-1 and J usage is TRBJ2-1; 9 nucleotides align to TRBD1. Losses at the gene ends were 2 bases for V and 10 bases for J; bases not matched to a gene: 9. The CDR3 length is 15 residues. Germline values: CDR1 MNHNS, CDR2 SASEGT. CDR3 DNA sequence: TGTGCCAGCAGTGAAACCGGGACAGGGAGACTGGAGCAGTTCTTC. Translated, it gives CASSETGTGRLEQFF.

The chain has TRBV18 and TRBJ1-5; no firm D call. The CDR3 is 13 residues long. Trimming left V 6 bases short and J 8 bases short, with 14 bases between. Looked up from germline, CDR1 is KGHSH and CDR2 is LQKENI. The DNA of the CDR3 is TGTGCCAGCTCCCCCACCTCCATAGAGCCCCAGCATTTT. Translated: CASSPTSIEPQHF.

The table lists this clone with a count of one. This chain links TRBV25-1 with TRBJ2-5; D call uncertain. V was cut by 1 base and J by 1 base, with 4 bases left in between. CDR1 is MGHDK, CDR2 SYGVNS, per germline. CDR3 size: 13 residues. CDR3 sequence (DNA): TGTGCCAGCAGTGAATCCTTCCAAGAGACCCAGTACTTC. Amino acids: CASSESFQETQYF. The full variable domain, completed using reference TRBV25-1 and TRBJ2-5, is EADIYQTPRYLVIGTGKKITLECSQTMGHDKMYWYQQDPGMELHLIHYSYGVNSTEKGDLSSESTVSRIRTEHFPLTLESARPSHTSQYLCASSESFQETQYFGPGTRLLVL.

The V call is TRBV19, the J call TRBJ2-1, with 9 bases that match TRBD2. The CDR3 extends over 14 amino acids. V dropped 3 bases and J dropped 12; count of bases not matched to a gene: 9. CDR1 is LNHDA and CDR2 is SQIVND in the germline V gene (reference sequence). CDR3 in DNA: TGTGCCAGTAGTATGGGGACTAGCTGGTTCGGGCAGTTCTTC. It encodes CASSMGTSWFGQFF. The whole variable domain, filled in from reference TRBV19 and TRBJ2-1, reads DGGITQSPKYLFRKEGQNVTLSCEQNLNHDAMYWYRQDPGQGLRLIYYSQIVNDFQKGDIAEGYSVSREKKESFPLTVTSAQKNPTAFYLCASSMGTSWFGQFFGPGTRLTVL.

The rearrangement uses TRBV25-1 and TRBJ1-6, with D possibly matching TRBD1 (5 bases). The CDR3 contains 13 residues. The germline V gene encodes CDR1 MGHDK and CDR2 SYGVNS. Deletions cut 7 bases from V and 5 bases from J, with 9 bases between. For the CDR3, the DNA is TGTGCCAGCAAAGAAGGGGATAATTCACCCCTCCACTTT. Translating gives CASKEGDNSPLHF.

The V call is TRBV11-2, the J call TRBJ2-7, with D perhaps TRBD1 (6 bases). Germline CDR1 reads SGHAT; CDR2 reads FQNNGV. The CDR3 extends over 16 amino acids. V was shortened by 6 bases and J by 2 bases, with 20 bases between the two germline ends. The CDR3, as DNA: TGTGCCAGCAGAACAACCCCTTCGACAGGCACCTACGAGCAGTACTTC. It codes for CASRTTPSTGTYEQYF.

The chain couples TRBV10-3 to TRBJ2-7; 10 bases fit TRBD1. CDR3 length: 14 residues. Germline trimming cut 4 bases from V and 3 bases from J; bases unmatched to any gene: 3. The germline V gene has CDR1 ENHRY and CDR2 SYGVKD. CDR3 bases: TGTGCCATCAGTGCGGGACAGGGGAGCTACGAGCAGTACTTC. Its translation: CAISAGQGSYEQYF.

The chain couples TRBV5-1 to TRBJ2-5, with a possible D match to TRBD1 (6 bases). In germline, CDR1 is SGHRS, CDR2 YFSETQ. The V and J ends lost 2 bases and 5 bases respectively, with 16 bases between them. CDR3 length: 15 amino acids. The CDR3 DNA is TGCGCCAGCAGCTTAGGGACAACGAGTGGGGAGACCCAGTACTTC. It codes for CASSLGTTSGETQYF. The full variable domain, with the rest looked up from reference TRBV5-1 and TRBJ2-5, is KAGVTQTPRYLIKTRGQQVTLSCSPISGHRSVSWYQQTPGQGLQFLFEYFSETQRNKGNFPGRFSGRQFSNSRSEMNVSTLELGDSALYLCASSLGTTSGETQYFGPGTRLLVL.